This T cell receptor (beta chain) was documented in a study of blood T cell repertoires in COVID-19. Germline-derived CDR1 and CDR2 are MNHNS and SASEGT. CDR3 length: 16 residues. The V end lost 0 bases, the J end lost 4 bases, and 13 bases lay between the germline ends. This clone was found many times. Clones were read by immunoSEQ multiplex PCR, and TCRdb kept only the in-frame ones, dropping some. The table records a few hundred thousand clones, roughly four fifths of them present only once. This receptor was identified in a middle-aged man who had recovered from COVID-19. This rearrangement joins TRBV6-1 to TRBJ1-5; D perhaps matches TRBD1 (5 bases). The sample taken for sequencing was PBMCs or T cells enriched from blood (not recorded which). The CDR3 protein is CASSEAGQGRNQPQHF. DNA of the CDR3: TGTGCCAGCAGTGAAGCAGGGCAGGGAAGAAATCAGCCCCAGCATTTT.